This T cell receptor beta chain was recovered during a study of shared clonotypes between healthy human individuals. Findings and limits, study-wide: Limitation of the genetic and exposure-history diversity represented came from the few donors.

Sequencing was at deep level. Produced via immunoSEQ multiplex PCR; TCRdb's table is partial and in-frame only. This table has under 600,000 clones, around 78% appearing once. Concerning this clone itself: Antigen unknown.

The CDR3 totals 14 residues. Trimming took 4 bases from V and 3 from J; bases not matched to a gene: 9. Germline values: CDR1 SQVTM, CDR2 ANQGSEA. Sequencing was performed on PBMCs. This clonotype originated in a woman between 40 and 55 years old in good health. Some clones in this sample may be carry-over from other donors' samples. The chain is built from TRBV29-1 and TRBJ2-7; 7 nucleotides align to TRBD2. The CDR3 sequence is CSVVIGTIFYEQYF. The CDR3 DNA sequence: TGCAGCGTTGTCATCGGGACTATCTTCTACGAGCAGTACTTC.